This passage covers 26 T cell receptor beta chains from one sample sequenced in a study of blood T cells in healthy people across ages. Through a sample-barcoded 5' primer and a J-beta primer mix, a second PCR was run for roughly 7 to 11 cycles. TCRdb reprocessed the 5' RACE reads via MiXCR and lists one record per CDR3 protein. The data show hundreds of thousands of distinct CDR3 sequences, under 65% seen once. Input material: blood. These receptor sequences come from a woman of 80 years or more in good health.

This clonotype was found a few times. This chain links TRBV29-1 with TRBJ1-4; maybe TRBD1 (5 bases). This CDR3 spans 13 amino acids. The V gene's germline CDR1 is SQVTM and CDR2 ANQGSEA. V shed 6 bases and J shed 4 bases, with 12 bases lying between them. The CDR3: CSVAGGVNEKLFF. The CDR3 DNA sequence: TGCAGCGTGGCGGGAGGGGTTAATGAAAAACTGTTTTTT.

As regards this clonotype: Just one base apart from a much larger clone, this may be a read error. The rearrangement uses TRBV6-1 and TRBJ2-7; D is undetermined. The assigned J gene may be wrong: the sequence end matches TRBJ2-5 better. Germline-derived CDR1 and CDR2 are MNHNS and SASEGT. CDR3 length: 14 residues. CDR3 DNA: TGTGCCAGCAGCCAACCCATGGGCGTTGAGACCCAGTACTTC. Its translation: CASSQPMGVETQYF.

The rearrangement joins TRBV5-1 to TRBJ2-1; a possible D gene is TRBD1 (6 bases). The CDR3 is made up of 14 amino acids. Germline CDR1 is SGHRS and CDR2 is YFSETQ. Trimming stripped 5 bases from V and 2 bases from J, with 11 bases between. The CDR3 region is CASRRDNTYNEQFF. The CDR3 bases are TGCGCCAGCAGGAGGGACAATACCTACAATGAGCAGTTCTTC.

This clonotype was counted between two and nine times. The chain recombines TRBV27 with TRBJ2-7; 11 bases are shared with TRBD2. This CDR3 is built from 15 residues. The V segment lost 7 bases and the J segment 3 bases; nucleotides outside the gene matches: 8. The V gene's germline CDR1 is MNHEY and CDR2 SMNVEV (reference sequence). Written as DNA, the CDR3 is TGTGCCAGCAAAGATCTAGCGGGAGGATTCTACGAGCAGTACTTC. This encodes CASKDLAGGFYEQYF.

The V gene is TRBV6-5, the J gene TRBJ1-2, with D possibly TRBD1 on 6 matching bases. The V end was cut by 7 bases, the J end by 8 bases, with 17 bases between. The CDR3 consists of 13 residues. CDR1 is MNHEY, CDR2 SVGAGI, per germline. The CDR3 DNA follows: TGTGCCAGCAAAACCCCAGGGGTGGGGGGCTACACCTTC. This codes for CASKTPGVGGYTF.

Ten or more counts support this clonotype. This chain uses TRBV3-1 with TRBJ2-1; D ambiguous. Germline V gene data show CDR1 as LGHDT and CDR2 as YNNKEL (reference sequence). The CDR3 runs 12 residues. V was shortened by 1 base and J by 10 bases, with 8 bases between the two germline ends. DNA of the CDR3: TGTGCCAGCAGCCAAGGAGTGCTGGAGCAGTTCTTC. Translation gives CASSQGVLEQFF.

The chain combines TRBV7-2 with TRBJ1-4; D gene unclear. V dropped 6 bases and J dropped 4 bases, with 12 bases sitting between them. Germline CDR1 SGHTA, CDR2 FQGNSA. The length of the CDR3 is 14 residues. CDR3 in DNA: TGTGCCAGCAGACTGGACCCAGTTAATGAAAAACTGTTTTTT. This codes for CASRLDPVNEKLFF.

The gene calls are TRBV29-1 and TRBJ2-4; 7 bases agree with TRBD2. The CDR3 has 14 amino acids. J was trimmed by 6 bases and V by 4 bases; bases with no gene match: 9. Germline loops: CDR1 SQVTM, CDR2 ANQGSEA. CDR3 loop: CSVAGGRISNIQYF. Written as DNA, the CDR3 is TGCAGCGTTGCGGGGGGTAGGATTTCAAACATTCAGTACTTC.

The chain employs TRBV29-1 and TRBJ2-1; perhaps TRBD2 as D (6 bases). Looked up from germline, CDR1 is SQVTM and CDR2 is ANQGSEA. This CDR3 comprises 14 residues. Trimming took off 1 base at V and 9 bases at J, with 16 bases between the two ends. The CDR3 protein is CSVEGASVYVEQFF. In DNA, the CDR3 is TGCAGCGTTGAAGGAGCTAGCGTCTATGTTGAGCAGTTCTTC.

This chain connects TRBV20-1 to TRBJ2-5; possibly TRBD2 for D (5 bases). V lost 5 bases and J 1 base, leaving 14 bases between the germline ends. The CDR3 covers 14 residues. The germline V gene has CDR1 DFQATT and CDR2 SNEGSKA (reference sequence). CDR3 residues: CSADEGAAQETQYF. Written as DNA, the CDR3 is TGCAGTGCTGATGAGGGAGCTGCCCAAGAGACCCAGTACTTC.

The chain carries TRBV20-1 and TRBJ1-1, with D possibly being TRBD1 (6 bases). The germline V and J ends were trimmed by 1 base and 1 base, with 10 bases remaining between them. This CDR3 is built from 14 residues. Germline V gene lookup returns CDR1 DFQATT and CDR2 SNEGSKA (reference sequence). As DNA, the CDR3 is TGCAGTGCTAGAGCGGGGGCCGGGAACACTGAAGCTTTCTTT. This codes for CSARAGAGNTEAFF.

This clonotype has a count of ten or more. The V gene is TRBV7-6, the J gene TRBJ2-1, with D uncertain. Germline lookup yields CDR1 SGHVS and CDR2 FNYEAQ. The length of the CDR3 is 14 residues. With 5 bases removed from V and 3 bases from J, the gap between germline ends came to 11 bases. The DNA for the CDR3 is TGTGCCAGCAGCCCGGAATGGAACTACAATGAGCAGTTCTTC. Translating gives CASSPEWNYNEQFF. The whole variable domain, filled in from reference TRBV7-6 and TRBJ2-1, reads GAGVSQSPRYKVTKRGQDVALRCDPISGHVSLYWYRQALGQGPEFLTYFNYEAQQDKSGLPNDRFSAERPEGSISTLTIQRTEQRDSAMYRCASSPEWNYNEQFFGPGTRLTVL.

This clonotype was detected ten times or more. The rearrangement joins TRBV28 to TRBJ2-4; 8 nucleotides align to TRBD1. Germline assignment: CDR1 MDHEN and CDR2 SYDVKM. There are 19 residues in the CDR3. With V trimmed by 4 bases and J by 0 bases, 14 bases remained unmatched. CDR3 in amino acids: CASSSRTGNLVIAKNIQYF. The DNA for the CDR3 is TGTGCCAGCAGTTCCCGGACAGGGAATTTGGTGATAGCCAAAAACATTCAGTACTTC.

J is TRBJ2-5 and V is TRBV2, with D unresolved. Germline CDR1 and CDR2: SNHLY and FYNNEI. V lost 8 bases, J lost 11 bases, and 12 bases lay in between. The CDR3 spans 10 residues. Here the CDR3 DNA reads TGTGCCAGCTTTGGCAATGAGCAGTACTTC. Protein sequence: CASFGNEQYF.

In nucleotides, the CDR3 is TGTGCCAGCAGGGATCCTCGAGCTGGCTCCTACAATGAGCAGTACTTC. It yields the protein CASRDPRAGSYNEQYF. The V call is TRBV12-3 or TRBV12-4, the J call TRBJ2-1; D gene ambiguous. The DNA end favors TRBJ2-7, so the J call may be wrong. This CDR3 is 16 amino acids long.

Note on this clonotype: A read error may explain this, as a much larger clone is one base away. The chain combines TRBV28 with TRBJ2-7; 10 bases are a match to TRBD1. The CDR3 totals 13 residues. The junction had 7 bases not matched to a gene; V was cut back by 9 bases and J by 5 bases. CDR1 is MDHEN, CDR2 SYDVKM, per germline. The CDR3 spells CASWTGGDNEQYF. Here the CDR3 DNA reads TGTGCCAGTTGGACAGGGGGTGACAACGAGCAGTACTTC.

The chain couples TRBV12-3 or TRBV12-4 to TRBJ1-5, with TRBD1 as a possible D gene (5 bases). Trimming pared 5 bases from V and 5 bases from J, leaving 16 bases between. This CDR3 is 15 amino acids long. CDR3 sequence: CASSAQTVLDQPQHF. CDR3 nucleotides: TGTGCCAGCAGTGCCCAGACAGTACTTGATCAGCCCCAGCATTTT.

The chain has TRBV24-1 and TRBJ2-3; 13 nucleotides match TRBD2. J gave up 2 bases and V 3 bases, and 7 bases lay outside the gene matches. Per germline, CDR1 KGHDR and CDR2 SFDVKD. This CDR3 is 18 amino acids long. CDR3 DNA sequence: TGTGCCACCAGTGATCCGCGGACTAGCGGGAGCTCCACAGATACGCAGTATTTT. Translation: CATSDPRTSGSSTDTQYF.

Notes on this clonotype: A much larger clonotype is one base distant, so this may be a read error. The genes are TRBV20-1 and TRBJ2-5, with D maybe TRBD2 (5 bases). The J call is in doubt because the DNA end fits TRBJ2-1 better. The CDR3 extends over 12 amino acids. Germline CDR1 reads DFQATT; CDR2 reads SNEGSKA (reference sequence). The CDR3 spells CSARWIERTQFF. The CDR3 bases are TGCAGTGCTAGATGGATTGAGCGGACCCAGTTCTTC.

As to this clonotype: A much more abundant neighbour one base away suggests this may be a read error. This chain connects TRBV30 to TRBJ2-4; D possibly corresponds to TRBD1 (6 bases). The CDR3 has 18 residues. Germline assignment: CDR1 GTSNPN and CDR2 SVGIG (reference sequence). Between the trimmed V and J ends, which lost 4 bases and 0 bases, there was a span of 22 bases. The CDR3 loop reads CAWTRLGGLRTAKNIQYF. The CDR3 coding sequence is TGTGCCTGGACTCGGTTAGGGGGTCTGAGAACAGCCAAAAACATTCAGTACTTC.

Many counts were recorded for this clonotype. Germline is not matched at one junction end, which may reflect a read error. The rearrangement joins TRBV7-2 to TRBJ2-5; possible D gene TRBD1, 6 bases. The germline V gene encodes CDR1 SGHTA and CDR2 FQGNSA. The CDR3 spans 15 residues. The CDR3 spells CASSLNLGAQETQYF. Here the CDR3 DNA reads TGCGCCAGCAGCCTCAACCTGGGGGCACAAGAGACCCAGTACTTC.

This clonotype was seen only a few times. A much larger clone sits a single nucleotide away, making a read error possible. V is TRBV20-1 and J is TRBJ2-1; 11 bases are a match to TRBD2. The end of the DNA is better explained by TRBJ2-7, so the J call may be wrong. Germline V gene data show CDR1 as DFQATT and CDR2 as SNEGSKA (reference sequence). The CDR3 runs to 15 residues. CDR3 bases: TGCAGTGCGAGTACTAGCGGGAGCTCCTACAATGAGCAGTACTTC. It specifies CSASTSGSSYNEQYF.

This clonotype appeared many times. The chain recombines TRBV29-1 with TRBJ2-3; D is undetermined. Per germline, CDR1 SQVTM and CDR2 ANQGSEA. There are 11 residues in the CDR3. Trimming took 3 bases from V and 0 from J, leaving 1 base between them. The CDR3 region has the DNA TGCAGCGTTGACAGCACAGATACGCAGTATTTT. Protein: CSVDSTDTQYF.

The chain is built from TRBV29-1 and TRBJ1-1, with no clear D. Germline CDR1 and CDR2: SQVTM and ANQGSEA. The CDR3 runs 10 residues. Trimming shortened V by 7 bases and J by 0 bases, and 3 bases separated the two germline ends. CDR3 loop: CSAMNTEAFF. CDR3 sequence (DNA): TGCAGCGCTATGAACACTGAAGCTTTCTTT.

DNA of the CDR3: TGTGCCAGCAGCCTGGGACCCGAAGGCGATCAGCCCCAGCATTTT. Residues: CASSLGPEGDQPQHF. This chain links TRBV3-1 with TRBJ1-5; possibly TRBD1 for D (5 bases). The length of the CDR3 is 15 residues. From germline, CDR1 is LGHDT and CDR2 YNNKEL (reference sequence). V shed 4 bases and J shed 5 bases, with 15 bases lying between them.

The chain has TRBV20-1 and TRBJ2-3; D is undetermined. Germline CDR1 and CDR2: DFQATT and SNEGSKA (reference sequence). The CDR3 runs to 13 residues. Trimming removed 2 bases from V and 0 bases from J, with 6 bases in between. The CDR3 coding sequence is TGCAGTGCTAGAAAGGGCAGCACAGATACGCAGTATTTT. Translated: CSARKGSTDTQYF.